These 29 T cell receptor beta chains came from one sample sequenced in a study of Graves' ophthalmopathy and Graves' hyperthyroidism. Amplification from RNA transcripts yielded the TCR beta CDR3 regions. The workflow started with a first-round RT-PCR run with HTBI primers and then moved on to a second-round multiplex PCR. TCRdb recomputed calls from the multiplex PCR reads with MiXCR, one row per CDR3 protein. The sample has around 340,000 distinct CDR3 sequences, about a sixth seen once. What was sequenced was peripheral blood. The origin of the receptors is an adult man with Graves' ophthalmopathy.

This clonotype was seen repeatedly, ten times or more. This rearrangement joins TRBV28 to TRBJ1-5, with D perhaps matching TRBD1 (6 bases). The germline V gene encodes CDR1 MDHEN and CDR2 SYDVKM. CDR3 length equals 15 residues. Trimming stripped 7 bases from V and 2 bases from J, with 15 bases between. In DNA, the CDR3 is TGTGCCAGCACCTCACGGGGGCTTCGCAATCAGCCCCAGCATTTT. Its protein product is CASTSRGLRNQPQHF.

This clonotype was seen ten or more times. The rearrangement joins TRBV12-3 or TRBV12-4 to TRBJ2-5, with 7 bases lining up with TRBD2. The ends lost 7 bases at V and 2 bases at J; junction bases unmatched: 10. The length of the CDR3 is 15 residues. CDR3 protein: CASTRGRGGQETQYF. CDR3 DNA: TGTGCCAGCACCCGAGGGAGGGGAGGACAAGAGACCCAGTACTTC.

The sample holds many counts of this clonotype. The V call is TRBV20-1, the J call TRBJ2-2; 10 bases agree with TRBD1. The V segment lost 6 bases and the J segment 6 bases; nucleotides outside the gene matches: 4. The CDR3 loop spans 13 amino acids. Germline values: CDR1 DFQATT, CDR2 SNEGSKA (reference sequence). The DNA for the CDR3 is TGCAGTGCGGGACAGGGGTCCTCCGGGGAGCTGTTTTTT. Its protein product is CSAGQGSSGELFF.

In this sample, this clonotype turned up many times. This chain joins TRBV13 and TRBJ2-7, with a weak D call TRBD2 (5 bases). Germline-derived CDR1 and CDR2 are PRHDT and FYEKMQ (reference sequence). The CDR3 sequence is 12 residues long. Deletions cut 5 bases from V and 6 bases from J, with 11 bases between. CDR3 amino acids: CASSGGGREQYF. The CDR3 DNA reads TGTGCCAGCAGCGGAGGAGGACGCGAGCAGTACTTC.

This clonotype occurred many times. V usage is TRBV6-5 and J usage is TRBJ1-6; TRBD1 might be the D (6 bases). The ends were cut back, 0 bases at V and 2 bases at J, with 14 bases in the middle. The CDR3 totals 18 residues. Germline V gene lookup returns CDR1 MNHEY and CDR2 SVGAGI. CDR3 DNA sequence: TGTGCCAGCAGTTACTCGAAACCTCCAGGGGCCTATAATTCACCCCTCCACTTT. Translation: CASSYSKPPGAYNSPLHF.

This clonotype was recorded at least ten times. This CDR3 is CASRGGLAGVYEQYF. The CDR3 coding sequence is TGTGCCAGCAGGGGAGGACTAGCGGGAGTCTACGAGCAGTACTTC. This chain uses TRBV6-1 with TRBJ2-7, with TRBD2 matching 13 bases. Germline values: CDR1 MNHNS, CDR2 SASEGT. The CDR3 has 15 amino acids. The V and J ends lost 6 bases and 3 bases, in that order; junction bases with no gene match: 5.

This clonotype showed up many times. The V gene is TRBV30, the J gene TRBJ1-2, with no clear D. This CDR3 region has 11 residues. Germline loops: CDR1 GTSNPN, CDR2 SVGIG (reference sequence). V was shortened by 4 bases and J by 8 bases, with 11 bases between the two germline ends. The CDR3: CAWNLKPGYTF. The CDR3 nucleotides are TGTGCCTGGAACCTCAAACCCGGCTACACCTTC.

Many counts were recorded for this clonotype. The chain recombines TRBV9 with TRBJ2-4, with 9 nucleotides matching TRBD1. The germline V gene encodes CDR1 SGDLS and CDR2 YYNGEE. V shed 2 bases, J shed 9 bases, and the junction held 6 bases outside the gene matches. CDR3 length: 14 amino acids. The CDR3 protein is CASSVGQGIGIQYF. Here the CDR3 DNA reads TGTGCCAGCAGCGTGGGACAGGGCATCGGCATTCAGTACTTC.

This clonotype was counted many times. The V and J genes are TRBV12-3 or TRBV12-4 and TRBJ2-7, with 9 bases fitting TRBD2. The CDR3 is made up of 15 amino acids. With 3 bases clipped from V and 0 bases from J, the junction kept 3 bases outside the gene matches. As DNA, the CDR3 is TGTGCCAGCAGTTTCGGCGGGAGGGCCTCCTACGAGCAGTACTTC. As protein: CASSFGGRASYEQYF.

This clonotype was counted ten times or more. The V gene is TRBV6-5, the J gene TRBJ1-6; D is unclear. CDR3 length equals 15 residues. Germline V gene lookup returns CDR1 MNHEY and CDR2 SVGAGI. Between the trimmed V and J ends, which lost 0 bases and 4 bases, there was a span of 7 bases. CDR3: CASSYSSFYNSPLHF. Here the CDR3 DNA reads TGTGCCAGCAGTTACTCCAGTTTTTATAATTCACCCCTCCACTTT.

This clonotype was found many times. The V and J genes are TRBV2 and TRBJ2-2; D possibly corresponds to TRBD2 (5 bases). Germline assignment: CDR1 SNHLY and CDR2 FYNNEI. This CDR3 comprises 13 residues. Trimming pared 6 bases from V and 4 bases from J, leaving 9 bases between. In DNA form, the CDR3 reads TGTGCCAGCAGCGGGGTCGCCACCGGGGAGCTGTTTTTT. This codes for CASSGVATGELFF.

This clonotype was seen many times. The chain couples TRBV2 to TRBJ2-7; a possible D gene is TRBD1 (5 bases). Trimming took off 2 bases at V and 6 bases at J, with 14 bases between the two ends. From germline, CDR1 is SNHLY and CDR2 FYNNEI. The length of the CDR3 is 14 residues. This CDR3 is CASSEISQDIEQYF. In nucleotides, the CDR3 is TGTGCCAGCAGTGAAATTAGTCAGGACATCGAGCAGTACTTC.

This clonotype was counted at least ten times. The V and J genes are TRBV15 and TRBJ1-1; D remains unclear. Per the germline V gene, CDR1 is LNHNV and CDR2 is YYDKDF (reference sequence). The CDR3 sequence is 15 residues long. Trimming left V 0 bases short and J 1 base short, with 9 bases between. CDR3 nucleotides: TGTGCCACCAGCAGAGAGAGACACAAGAACACTGAAGCTTTCTTT. Translating gives CATSRERHKNTEAFF.

The table lists this clonotype with many counts. The chain is built from TRBV5-1 and TRBJ1-5; D is uncertain. Germline CDR1 SGHRS, CDR2 YFSETQ. The CDR3 spans 13 residues. V gave up 7 bases and J gave up 3 bases, with 11 bases separating them. For the CDR3, the DNA is TGCGCCAGCCGAACGGACCCCAATCAGCCCCAGCATTTT. It codes for CASRTDPNQPQHF. The whole variable domain, filled in from reference TRBV5-1 and TRBJ1-5, reads KAGVTQTPRYLIKTRGQQVTLSCSPISGHRSVSWYQQTPGQGLQFLFEYFSETQRNKGNFPGRFSGRQFSNSRSEMNVSTLELGDSALYLCASRTDPNQPQHFGDGTRLSIL.

This clonotype was detected many times. This chain links TRBV19 with TRBJ2-7; 9 bases fit TRBD1. Germline V gives CDR1 LNHDA, CDR2 SQIVND (reference sequence). CDR3 size: 15 residues. V dropped 5 bases and J dropped 1; count of bases not matched to a gene: 6. The CDR3 protein is CASSAGTGLSYEQYF. CDR3 sequence (DNA): TGTGCCAGTAGTGCCGGGACAGGGCTTTCCTACGAGCAGTACTTC.

The V call is TRBV12-3 or TRBV12-4, the J call TRBJ2-7; 10 bases fit TRBD1. Trimming cost V 2 bases and J 4 bases; bases outside gene matches: 11. The CDR3 has 17 residues. The CDR3 bases are TGTGCCAGCAGTTTACGGGCGGACAGGGGGTATTTTTACGAGCAGTACTTC. As protein: CASSLRADRGYFYEQYF.

This clonotype was detected many times. The chain joins TRBV6-1 to TRBJ2-7, with D perhaps TRBD2 (5 bases). Between the trimmed V and J ends, which lost 4 bases and 0 bases, there was a span of 10 bases. Per germline, CDR1 MNHNS and CDR2 SASEGT. The CDR3 is 14 amino acids. The CDR3 sequence is CASSAGSASYEQYF. The CDR3 region has the DNA TGTGCCAGCAGTGCGGGGTCGGCCTCCTACGAGCAGTACTTC.

This clonotype was observed a handful of times. The chain employs TRBV29-1 and TRBJ2-5, with TRBD2 as a possible D gene (5 bases). There are 10 residues in the CDR3. Germline V gene data show CDR1 as SQVTM and CDR2 as ANQGSEA. CDR3 loop: CSFGEETQYF. The CDR3 DNA sequence: TGCAGTTTCGGGGAAGAGACCCAGTACTTC. Drawing the rest from reference TRBV29-1 and TRBJ2-5, the complete variable domain is SAVISQKPSRDICQRGTSLTIQCQVDSQVTMMFWYRQQPGQSLTLIATANQGSEATYESGFVIDKFPISRPNLTFSTLTVSNMSPEDSSIYLCSFGEETQYFGPGTRLLVL.

This clonotype has more than one count but fewer than ten. This may stem from a read error, because a much larger clone lies one nucleotide away. The gene calls are TRBV7-8 and TRBJ2-2; no definite D call. The CDR3 is 16 amino acids. V was cut by 8 bases and J by 1 base, with 17 bases left in between. The germline V gene encodes CDR1 SGHVS and CDR2 FQNEAQ. The CDR3 DNA sequence: TGTGCCAGCGGCCATACCCTTAACAGGAACACCGGGGAGCTGTTTTTT. Its translation: CASGHTLNRNTGELFF.

This clonotype was seen ten or more times. The conserved phenylalanine or tryptophan is not found at the CDR3 terminus, so this likely reflects a read error. This chain joins TRBV19 and TRBJ2-2; D may match TRBD1 or TRBD2 (5 bases each). V lost 5 bases, J lost 5 bases, and 12 bases lay in between. There are 14 residues in the CDR3. Germline lookup yields CDR1 LNHDA and CDR2 SQIVND (reference sequence). The CDR3 coding sequence is TGTGCCAGTAGTGGTGGGACGGGTACCGGGGAGCTGTTTTCT. It encodes CASSGGTGTGELFS.

This clonotype has at least ten counts. The chain recombines TRBV6-2 or TRBV6-3 with TRBJ2-7; no clear D gene. Per the germline V gene, CDR1 is MNHEY and CDR2 is SVGEGT. This CDR3 spans 14 amino acids. V lost 3 bases and J 1 base, leaving 10 bases between the germline ends. CDR3 nucleotides: TGTGCCAGCAGTTATAGGCAGGCGTCCTACGAGCAGTACTTC. The encoded protein is CASSYRQASYEQYF.

The sample holds many counts of this clonotype. This chain links TRBV11-2 with TRBJ1-3; weak D call: TRBD1 (6 bases). Trimming removed 5 bases from V and 1 base from J, with 21 bases in between. The CDR3 totals 18 residues. The V gene's germline CDR1 is SGHAT and CDR2 FQNNGV. CDR3 sequence: CASSRRGLRTFSGNTIYF. The CDR3 DNA is TGTGCCAGCAGCCGCAGGGGCTTAAGGACCTTTTCTGGAAACACCATATATTTT.

The V call is TRBV6-1, the J call TRBJ2-5, with 10 bases matching TRBD2. The CDR3 is made up of 14 amino acids. Germline CDR1 reads MNHNS; CDR2 reads SASEGT. V lost 6 bases to trimming and J lost 7 bases; unmatched junction nucleotides: 8. The CDR3 DNA is TGTGCCAGCAGCGTAGCGGGAGGCCGTCCGACCCAGTACTTC. Amino acid sequence: CASSVAGGRPTQYF.

This clonotype was counted ten times or more. V gene TRBV6-1 combines with J gene TRBJ2-2; 11 nucleotides line up with TRBD2. Trimming took 6 bases from V and 4 from J; bases not matched to a gene: 4. Germline CDR1 MNHNS, CDR2 SASEGT. The CDR3 has 15 residues. This CDR3 reads CASRRLAGSTGELFF. The CDR3 region has the DNA TGTGCCAGCAGACGACTAGCGGGAAGCACCGGGGAGCTGTTTTTT.

This clonotype showed up many times. The chain carries TRBV10-3 and TRBJ1-5, with 8 bases lining up with TRBD1. This CDR3 region has 17 residues. V shed 4 bases and J 0 bases; nucleotides not matched to a gene: 8. From germline, CDR1 is ENHRY and CDR2 SYGVKD. CDR3 sequence: CAISGGTGGSSNQPQHF. The CDR3 coding sequence is TGTGCCATCAGTGGGGGGACAGGCGGAAGTAGCAATCAGCCCCAGCATTTT.

This clonotype was observed many times. The chain links TRBV12-3 or TRBV12-4 to TRBJ2-7; D might be TRBD1 (6 bases). This CDR3 is 13 amino acids long. Trimming took 6 bases from V and 2 from J, leaving 11 bases between them. The CDR3 loop is CASRKGDPYEQYF. The CDR3 DNA follows: TGTGCCAGCAGGAAGGGGGACCCCTACGAGCAGTACTTC.

This clonotype was found many times. V is TRBV20-1 and J is TRBJ2-7, with D perhaps being TRBD1 or TRBD2 (5 bases each). CDR1 DFQATT and CDR2 SNEGSKA come from the germline V gene (reference sequence). This CDR3 has 15 amino acids. Trimming removed 0 bases at V and 0 bases at J, with 12 bases between. The DNA for the CDR3 is TGCAGTGCTAGAGATCGCTGGGACCTCTCCTACGAGCAGTACTTC. This sequence encodes CSARDRWDLSYEQYF.

This clonotype was picked up many times. CDR3 coding DNA: TGTGCCACCAGCAGAGATCGGGGCGGGAGGGGAGAGACCCAGTACTTC. Residues: CATSRDRGGRGETQYF. The chain links TRBV15 to TRBJ2-5, with 9 nucleotides matching TRBD2. Trimming removed 0 bases from V and 4 bases from J; junction bases left unmatched: 6. Germline lookup yields CDR1 LNHNV and CDR2 YYDKDF (reference sequence). This CDR3 has 16 amino acids.

This clonotype was recorded at least ten times. The V call is TRBV6-2 or TRBV6-3, the J call TRBJ1-2; the D gene is possibly TRBD1 (6 bases). In germline, CDR1 is MNHEY, CDR2 SVGEGT. The V and J ends lost 5 bases and 4 bases respectively, with 8 bases between them. The CDR3 has 12 residues. CDR3 amino acids: CASSVDSYGYTF. The CDR3 region has the DNA TGTGCCAGCAGTGTGGACAGCTATGGCTACACCTTC.